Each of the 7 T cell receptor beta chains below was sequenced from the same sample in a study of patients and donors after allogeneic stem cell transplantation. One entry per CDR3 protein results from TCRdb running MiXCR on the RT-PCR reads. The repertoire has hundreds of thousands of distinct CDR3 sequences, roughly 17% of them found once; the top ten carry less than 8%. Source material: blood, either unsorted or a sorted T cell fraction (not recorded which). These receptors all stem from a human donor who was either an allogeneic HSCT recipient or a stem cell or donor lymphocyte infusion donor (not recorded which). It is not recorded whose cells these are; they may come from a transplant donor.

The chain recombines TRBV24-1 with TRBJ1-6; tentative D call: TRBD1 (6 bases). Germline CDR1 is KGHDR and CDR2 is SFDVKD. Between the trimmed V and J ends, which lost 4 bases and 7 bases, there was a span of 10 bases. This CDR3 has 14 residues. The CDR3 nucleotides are TGTGCCACCAGTGAAGGACAGAGAAATTCACCCCTCCACTTT. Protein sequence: CATSEGQRNSPLHF.

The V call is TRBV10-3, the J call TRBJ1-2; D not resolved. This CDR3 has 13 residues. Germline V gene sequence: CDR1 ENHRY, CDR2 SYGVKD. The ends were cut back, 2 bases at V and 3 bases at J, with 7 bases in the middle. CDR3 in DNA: TGTGCCATCAGTGAGGAGGGCTACTATGGCTACACCTTC. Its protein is CAISEEGYYGYTF.

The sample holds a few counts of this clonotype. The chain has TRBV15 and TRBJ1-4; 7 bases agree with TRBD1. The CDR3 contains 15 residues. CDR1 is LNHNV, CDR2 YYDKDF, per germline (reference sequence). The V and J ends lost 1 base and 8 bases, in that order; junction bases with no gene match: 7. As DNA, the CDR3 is TGTGCCACCAGCAGAGCGACAGGGATGCGGGAAAAACTGTTTTTT. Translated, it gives CATSRATGMREKLFF.

The CDR3 region is CASSVGSQGQWASTDTQYF. The CDR3 coding sequence is TGTGCCAGCAGCGTAGGGTCCCAGGGGCAGTGGGCTAGCACAGATACGCAGTATTTT. The V call is TRBV9, the J call TRBJ2-3, with D possibly matching TRBD1 (6 bases). The V gene's germline CDR1 is SGDLS and CDR2 YYNGEE. Trimming removed 0 bases from V and 0 bases from J, with 20 bases in between. The CDR3 has 19 residues.

The DNA of the CDR3 is TGCAGTGCTAAGGGCGGGAACACTGAAGCTTTCTTT. Amino acid sequence: CSAKGGNTEAFF. The chain uses TRBV20-1 and TRBJ1-1; D not resolved. Germline CDR1 is DFQATT and CDR2 is SNEGSKA (reference sequence). Deletions cut 4 bases from V and 1 base from J, with 7 bases between. This CDR3 is built from 12 residues.

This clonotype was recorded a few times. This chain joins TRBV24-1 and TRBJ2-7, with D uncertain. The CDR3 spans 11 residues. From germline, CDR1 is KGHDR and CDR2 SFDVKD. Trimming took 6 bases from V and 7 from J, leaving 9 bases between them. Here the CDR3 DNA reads TGTGCCACCAGTCACATGGGGGAGCAGTACTTC. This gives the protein CATSHMGEQYF.

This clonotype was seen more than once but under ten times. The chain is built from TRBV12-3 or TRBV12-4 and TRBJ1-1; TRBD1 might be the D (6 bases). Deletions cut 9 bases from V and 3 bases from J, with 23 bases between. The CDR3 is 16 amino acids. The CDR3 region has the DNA TGTGCCAGTATTCCCGGGGGGCGCCGCACGCACACTGAAGCTTTCTTT. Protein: CASIPGGRRTHTEAFF.